This TCR beta chain was sequenced during a study of T cells in Graves' hyperthyroidism and ophthalmopathy. Overall study: Peripheral blood was taken when the disease was first diagnosed, before any treatment began.

RNA transcripts were the template for amplifying TCR beta CDR3 regions. With the HTBI primer set, the TCR CDR3 went through a first round of RT-PCR. Each CDR3 protein gets one entry after TCRdb re-called the multiplex PCR reads with MiXCR. Of hundreds of thousands of distinct CDR3 sequences listed, around a quarter are singletons. The CDR3 is made up of 12 amino acids. Germline V gene sequence: CDR1 MNHNS, CDR2 SASEGT. Trimming left V 8 bases short and J 1 base short, with 5 bases between. This clonotype was counted at least ten times. This chain connects TRBV6-1 to TRBJ2-2; D unclear. Sequences were obtained from blood. The source of this sequence is a woman aged 25 to 39 with Graves' ophthalmopathy. The CDR3 nucleotides are TGTGCCAGCCAGGAGAACACCGGGGAGCTGTTTTTT. Translation: CASQENTGELFF.